This TCR beta chain was recovered during a study of cytomegalovirus exposure and HLA in healthy donors. Overall study results and limits: Sequencing likely caused a cluster of highly shared sequence variants.

This CDR3 contains 13 residues. The V segment lost 7 bases and the J segment 5 bases; nucleotides outside the gene matches: 10. CDR1 is SQVTM, CDR2 ANQGSEA, per germline. The PCR contained 60 Vbeta and 13 Jbeta primers. This table comes from immunoSEQ multiplex PCR, and its TCRdb copy is limited to in-frame clones, with some not included. Reported are 200,000 to 250,000 clones; the ten largest clones contain 0.75% to 1%. Of note for this clone: No antigen is known for it.

The chain joins TRBV29-1 to TRBJ2-5, with 7 bases aligning to TRBD2. The TCR originated in a woman aged 25-40 years in good health and CMV-seropositive. The sequenced sample was PBMCs. CDR3 nucleotide sequence: TGCAGCGCCCAAGCGGGGATCGGGGAGACCCAGTACTTC. This encodes CSAQAGIGETQYF.